The sequence of this TCR beta chain was determined in a study of blood T cell repertoires in COVID-19. Background on the study: The United States, Italy and Spain were the sources of the acute and convalescent COVID-19 samples. The analysed material was cDNA or gDNA that came from T cells, B-cell-depleted T cells, or PBMCs.

Method: immunoSEQ multiplex PCR; TCRdb's copy keeps in-frame clones and lacks some. The sample records roughly 200,000 clones, 85% being singletons. V trimming: 1 base; J trimming: 3 bases; junction bases outside the gene matches: 10. Germline CDR1 reads SGHTA; CDR2 reads FQGNSA. The length of the CDR3 is 17 residues. The chain uses TRBV7-2 and TRBJ2-7; 9 bases are shared with TRBD1. The source of this sequence is a person between 70 and 80 years old with COVID-19, enrolled during active disease. Sequencing was performed on peripheral blood. The CDR3 here is CASSLGDRVLWLYEQYF. The CDR3 DNA reads as TGTGCCAGCAGCTTAGGGGACAGGGTTCTCTGGCTCTACGAGCAGTACTTC.